This TCR beta chain came from a study of T cell responses to AZD1222 COVID-19 vaccine. In the case of this clone: Its cognate antigen is unknown.

Findings and limits, study-wide: Clonal diversity may have been underestimated in mostly white British donors. Vaccine-associated CD4 TCRs spanned spike, dominant at 160-218 and 743-854. Increased Spike-specific TCR breadth and depth were observed after two AZD1222 doses.

This CDR3 has 14 amino acids. Trimming removed 1 base at V and 7 bases at J, with 11 bases between. Germline V CDR1 and CDR2: SGHTA, FQGNSA. Assay used: immunoSEQ multiplex PCR; TCRdb lists only in-frame clones, some missing. The sample yields 200,000 or so clones, about 93% seen once. The V and J genes are TRBV7-2 and TRBJ1-5; no clear D gene. The TCR originated in an adult who received the AZD1222 COVID-19 vaccine. The sequences come from peripheral blood, collected 28 days after the second AZD1222 dose. CDR3 in amino acids: CASSLGPEGQPQHF. DNA for the CDR3: TGTGCCAGCAGCTTAGGCCCGGAGGGACAGCCCCAGCATTTT.